The clone carrying this TCR beta chain showed up just a few times. Its antigen is not known. The data belong to a study of blood T cells in healthy people across ages. The study's findings and limits: Diversity was estimated from one million T cells, and these estimates were considered underestimates.

Between the trimmed V and J ends, which lost 1 base and 5 bases, there was a span of 18 bases. Germline values: CDR1 SGHTA, CDR2 FQGNSA. This CDR3 spans 16 amino acids. The use of a sample-barcoded 5' primer and a J-beta primer mix characterized a second PCR of roughly 6 to 11 cycles. MiXCR, applied by TCRdb to the 5' RACE reads, yields one record per CDR3 protein. In the table there are 650,000 to 800,000 distinct CDR3 sequences, under 55% of which are singletons. The receptor was derived from a man aged 60-69 years in good health. The J gene is TRBJ2-7, the V gene TRBV7-2, with D possibly matching TRBD1 (6 bases). The source material was blood. The CDR3 sequence is CASSLVPMSGENEQYF. The DNA of the CDR3 is TGTGCCAGCAGCTTAGTACCCATGTCAGGGGAAAACGAGCAGTACTTC.